The TCR beta chain described here comes from a study of T-cell reconstitution after alpha-beta-depleted transplantation in children. Broader study findings: Reported findings indicate that, about two months after transplant, alpha-beta T cells came from several hundred expanded clones, which were derived from non-depleted graft cells. High day-60 TCRbeta diversity in some patients came from surviving recipient T cells and thymic progenitors.

A TCRbeta library incorporating unique molecular identifiers was prepared. Each CDR3 protein gets one entry after TCRdb re-called the PCR reads with MiXCR. The profile shows approximately 250,000 distinct CDR3 sequences, about 23% of them singletons. This clonotype has a handful of counts. Its antigen remains unknown. The CDR3 length is 14 residues. V dropped 6 bases and J dropped 3; count of bases not matched to a gene: 8. Germline V gene data show CDR1 as SNHLY and CDR2 as FYNNEI. The chain employs TRBV2 and TRBJ2-7; 7 bases map to TRBD1. The sample was PBMCs, taken before TCRalphabeta/CD19-depleted stem cell transplant. The origin of this receptor is a girl aged 2 to 10 with Fanconi anemia, due to receive a stem cell transplant. CDR3 sequence reads: CASSKGQAFYEQYF. The CDR3 region has the DNA TGTGCCAGCAGCAAAGGACAGGCCTTCTACGAGCAGTACTTC.